The following is a T cell receptor (beta chain) sequence with its context. The target antigen is unknown. Germline V lookup: CDR1 SGHAT, CDR2 FQNNGV. The CDR3 consists of 14 residues. Use of 60 Vbeta and 13 Jbeta primers characterized the PCR. Sequenced by immunoSEQ multiplex PCR; TCRdb stores in-frame clones only, minus some. The data contain about 120,000 clones, 75% to 85% of them singletons. This entry comes from a study of cytomegalovirus exposure and HLA in healthy donors. Study findings and constraints: An analysis done earlier found most TCR beta V segments productive about 87% or about 30% of the time. Follow-up analysis later connected one missense variant in DCLRE1C with trimming of TCR beta V- and J-genes.

The material sequenced was PBMCs. The origin of this receptor is a man under 40 in good health and CMV-seropositive. V gene TRBV11-2 combines with J gene TRBJ2-5, with 8 bases fitting TRBD2. Near its end, the DNA agrees better with TRBJ2-7, so the J call may be wrong. CDR3: CASSPGLALYEQYF. CDR3 in DNA: TGTGCCAGCAGCCCAGGACTAGCTCTATACGAGCAGTACTTC.